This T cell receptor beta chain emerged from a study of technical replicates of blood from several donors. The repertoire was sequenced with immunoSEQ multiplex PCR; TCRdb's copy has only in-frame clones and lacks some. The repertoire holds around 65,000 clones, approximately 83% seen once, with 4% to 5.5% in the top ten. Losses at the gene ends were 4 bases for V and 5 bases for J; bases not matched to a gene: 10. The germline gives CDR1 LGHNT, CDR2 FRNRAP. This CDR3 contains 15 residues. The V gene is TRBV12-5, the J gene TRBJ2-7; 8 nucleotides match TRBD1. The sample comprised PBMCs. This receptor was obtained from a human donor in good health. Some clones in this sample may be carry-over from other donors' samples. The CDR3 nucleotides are TGTGCTAGTGGTTCCCTCCCAGGGGGCCTCAACGAGCAGTACTTC. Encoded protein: CASGSLPGGLNEQYF. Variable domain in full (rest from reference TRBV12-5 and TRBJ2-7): DARVTQTPRHKVTEMGQEVTMRCQPILGHNTVFWYRQTMMQGLELLAYFRNRAPLDDSGMPKDRFSAEMPDATLATLKIQPSEPRDSAVYFCASGSLPGGLNEQYFGPGTRLTVT.